This T cell receptor beta chain appears in the sequencing data of a study of a mutant IDH1 vaccine in newly diagnosed glioma. Described time point: week 5, during vaccination. Alongside topical imiquimod, each dose of vaccine comprised 300 ug of mutant IDH1 20-mer peptide. A note on this clone: Its antigen is unknown.

TCRdb's copy holds only in-frame clones and misses some; the assay was immunoSEQ multiplex PCR. Among more than 40,000 clones listed, just under 80% were seen once. Germline-derived CDR1 and CDR2 are LNHNV and YYDKDF (reference sequence). The CDR3 contains 14 residues. Trimming took off 3 bases at V and 6 bases at J, with 13 bases between the two ends. This chain joins TRBV15 and TRBJ2-3; D not resolved. The receptor's source is a woman aged 40-49 years with glioma. This material consisted of PBMCs, taken from a glioma patient whose treatment included an IDH1 peptide vaccine. The CDR3 region is CATSRVGPADTQYF. CDR3 in DNA: TGTGCCACCAGCAGGGTCGGACCCGCGGATACGCAGTATTTT.